In this sample, the clone carrying this T cell receptor beta chain turned up once. Its antigen remains unidentified. One junction end does not reproduce the germline sequence, and a read error may be involved. This table comes from immunoSEQ multiplex PCR, and its TCRdb copy is limited to in-frame clones, with some not included. The sample lists fewer than 150,000 clones, 88% occurring once. These data are taken from a study of T cell responses to AZD1222 COVID-19 vaccine. Study findings and constraints: Only a handful of AZD1222 recipients were seropositive at baseline. Spike was spanned by vaccine-associated CD4 TCRs, which were dominant at 160-218 and 743-854.

The germline CDR1 and CDR2 sequences are SGHDT and YYEEEE. This CDR3 spans 14 amino acids. The chain uses TRBV5-6 and TRBJ2-7, with TRBD1 identical over 9 bases. The sequences come from peripheral blood, collected on day 0 of AZD1222 vaccination. This clonotype was sampled from an adult in good health. The CDR3 DNA reads as TGTGCCAGCATCGCGAAGGGGGGGACAGGGTATGGAAACTTC. This sequence encodes CASIAKGGTGYGNF.